This passage covers 8 T cell receptor beta chains from one sample sequenced in a study of control samples from healthy donors and cancer patients. The assay was immunoSEQ multiplex PCR, and TCRdb's table has in-frame clones only and misses some. This sample has about 94,000 clones, with 90% found just once. The sample consisted of blood. The receptors here all came from a woman aged 18 to 35 in good health.

The chain couples TRBV7-9 to TRBJ2-7; TRBD1 agrees at 7 bases. V was pared by 5 bases and J by 7 bases, with 17 bases of the junction left unmatched. Looked up from germline, CDR1 is SEHNR and CDR2 is FQNEAQ (reference sequence). The CDR3 consists of 16 residues. The CDR3 sequence: CASSPRLDRQVGEQYF. The CDR3 DNA reads as TGTGCCAGCAGCCCCCGTCTGGACAGGCAAGTGGGGGAGCAGTACTTC.

This rearrangement joins TRBV11-2 to TRBJ1-1, with a possible D match to TRBD1 (6 bases). The CDR3 runs to 14 residues. Trimming cost V 7 bases and J 0 bases, with 12 bases left between them. Germline V gene sequence: CDR1 SGHAT, CDR2 FQNNGV. CDR3 residues: CASTLGQMNTEAFF. CDR3 nucleotides: TGTGCCAGCACCTTGGGACAAATGAACACTGAAGCTTTCTTT.

J is TRBJ2-4 and V is TRBV29-1, with D maybe TRBD1 (5 bases). Germline-derived CDR1 and CDR2 are SQVTM and ANQGSEA. V was trimmed by 0 bases and J by 0 bases, leaving 15 bases between them. The CDR3 spans 17 residues. As DNA, the CDR3 is TGCAGCGTTGAAGATCGCAGACAGACCCTAGCCAAAAACATTCAGTACTTC. Translation gives CSVEDRRQTLAKNIQYF.

The chain has TRBV21-1 and TRBJ2-5; the table gives TRBD2 as D, unverified against the DNA. TRBV21-1 is reported as a pseudogene. The CDR3 consists of 10 residues. CDR3 sequence: CAAYQETQYF. As DNA, the CDR3 is TGTGCCGCGTACCAAGAGACCCAGTACTTC.

The V call is TRBV6-5, the J call TRBJ1-6; D uncertain. Between the trimmed V and J ends, which lost 0 bases and 5 bases, there was a span of 8 bases. From germline, CDR1 is MNHEY and CDR2 SVGAGI. The CDR3 runs to 15 residues. This chain's CDR3 is CASSYSYENNSPLHF. DNA of the CDR3: TGTGCCAGCAGTTACTCGTACGAAAATAATTCACCCCTCCACTTT.

This chain uses TRBV3-1 (or the pseudogene TRBV3-2) with TRBJ1-4; 9 bases fit TRBD1. Germline values: CDR1 LGHDT, CDR2 YNNKEL (reference sequence). V gave up 0 bases and J gave up 5 bases; unmatched junction bases: 1. This CDR3 spans 15 amino acids. CDR3 amino acids: CASSQETGGNEKLFF. CDR3 in DNA: TGTGCCAGCAGCCAAGAGACAGGGGGAAATGAAAAACTGTTTTTT.

The chain employs TRBV5-5 and TRBJ1-1; 7 bases are a match to TRBD1. Germline CDR1 is SGHKS and CDR2 is YYEKEE (reference sequence). V shed 0 bases, J shed 3 bases, and the junction held 2 bases outside the gene matches. The CDR3 is 14 residues long. CDR3 sequence reads: CASSLEGGYTEAFF. CDR3 sequence (DNA): TGTGCCAGCAGCTTGGAAGGGGGCTACACTGAAGCTTTCTTT.

This rearrangement joins TRBV24-1 to TRBJ1-2, with TRBD1 matching 8 bases. Trimming cost V 3 bases and J 6 bases; bases outside gene matches: 5. The V gene's germline CDR1 is KGHDR and CDR2 SFDVKD. CDR3 length: 14 residues. The CDR3 DNA reads TGTGCCACCAGTGATGCACGGACAGGGAATGGCTACACCTTC. It is translated as CATSDARTGNGYTF.